Following are 18 T cell receptor beta chains from one sample sequenced in a study of blood T cell repertoires in COVID-19. Profiling relied on immunoSEQ multiplex PCR, and the TCRdb table lists in-frame clones only, not all of them. The sample contains under 350,000 clones, 80% to 90% of which appear only once. Material for sequencing was peripheral blood. The receptors come from a woman aged 70-85 years with acute or convalescent COVID-19.

CDR3 in amino acids: CASSPGLAEGTDTQYF. The CDR3 coding sequence is TGTGCCAGCAGCCCCGGACTAGCGGAGGGAACAGATACGCAGTATTTT. The chain recombines TRBV7-9 with TRBJ2-3, with 10 nucleotides matching TRBD2. Trimming cost V 5 bases and J 3 bases; bases outside gene matches: 8. Germline CDR1 reads SEHNR; CDR2 reads FQNEAQ (reference sequence). CDR3 length equals 16 residues.

The CDR3 sequence is CASSPRRGGTDTQYF. For the CDR3, the DNA is TGCGCCAGCAGCCCGAGGCGGGGGGGCACAGATACGCAGTATTTT. The rearrangement links TRBV5-1 to TRBJ2-3; 8 bases align to TRBD2. V lost 4 bases, J lost 1 base, and 5 bases stayed unmatched. There are 15 residues in the CDR3. Germline V gene data show CDR1 as SGHRS and CDR2 as YFSETQ.

This chain links TRBV3-1 (or the pseudogene TRBV3-2) with TRBJ2-3, with unresolved D. The germline V gene has CDR1 LGHDT and CDR2 YNNKEL (reference sequence). This CDR3 spans 13 amino acids. V was shortened by 2 bases and J by 6 bases, with 9 bases between the two germline ends. The CDR3 protein is CASSQRSGDTQYF. The CDR3 DNA is TGTGCCAGCAGCCAAAGAAGTGGCGATACGCAGTATTTT.

The chain combines TRBV9 with TRBJ1-6, with D perhaps matching TRBD1 (6 bases). Trimming removed 0 bases at V and 8 bases at J, with 18 bases between. Germline CDR1 and CDR2: SGDLS and YYNGEE. The CDR3 spans 17 residues. The CDR3 spells CASSVALGGTGDSPLHF. In DNA, the CDR3 is TGTGCCAGCAGCGTAGCTTTAGGGGGAACAGGTGATTCACCCCTCCACTTT.

This rearrangement joins TRBV2 to TRBJ1-6; TRBD1 is a possible D gene (6 bases). Germline V gives CDR1 SNHLY, CDR2 FYNNEI. V lost 5 bases to trimming and J lost 9 bases, with 14 bases between them. The CDR3 sequence is 14 residues long. The CDR3 here is CASSRDRRGSPLHF. The CDR3 nucleotides are TGTGCCAGCAGTCGTGACAGGAGAGGTTCACCCCTCCACTTT. The full variable domain, in which reference TRBV2 and TRBJ1-6 provide the parts outside the CDR3, is EPEVTQTPSHQVTQMGQEVILRCVPISNHLYFYWYRQILGQKVEFLVSFYNNEISEKSEIFDDQFSVERPDGSNFTLKIRSTKLEDSAMYFCASSRDRRGSPLHFGNGTRLTVT.

The chain employs TRBV4-2 and TRBJ2-3; D is undetermined. Trimming shortened V by 3 bases and J by 0 bases, and 13 bases separated the two germline ends. CDR1 and CDR2 from the germline V gene are LGHNA and YNFKEQ. The CDR3 consists of 16 residues. CDR3 protein: CASSQRKTASTDTQYF. The CDR3 DNA sequence: TGTGCCAGCAGCCAGCGGAAGACCGCTAGCACAGATACGCAGTATTTT.

This clone was seen more than once but under ten times. The chain employs TRBV6-5 and TRBJ1-1; D may be TRBD1 (6 bases). Germline V gene data show CDR1 as MNHEY and CDR2 as SVGAGI. The CDR3 totals 12 residues. Trimming shortened V by 0 bases and J by 10 bases, and 9 bases separated the two germline ends. The CDR3 sequence: CASSYSKGVAFF. In DNA, the CDR3 is TGTGCCAGCAGTTACTCGAAGGGGGTAGCTTTCTTT.

The CDR3 sequence: CASSSERGAEETQYF. The DNA of the CDR3 is TGTGCCAGCAGCTCTGAGCGGGGGGCGGAAGAGACCCAGTACTTC. The V call is TRBV5-4, the J call TRBJ2-5, with 9 bases lining up with TRBD2. CDR1 is SGHNT and CDR2 is YYREEE in the germline V gene (reference sequence). J was trimmed by 3 bases and V by 3 bases; bases with no gene match: 6. The CDR3 has 15 amino acids.

The chain is built from TRBV5-8 and TRBJ1-2; perhaps TRBD1 as D (5 bases). CDR3 size: 13 residues. V lost 0 bases, J lost 5 bases, and 8 bases lay in between. Germline V CDR1 and CDR2: SGHTS, YDEGEE. CDR3 amino acids: CASSLAGRYGYTF. Here the CDR3 DNA reads TGTGCCAGCAGCTTGGCAGGGAGGTATGGCTACACCTTC.

CDR3: CASSSGGAQETQYF. The CDR3 region has the DNA TGTGCCAGCAGTTCGGGGGGGGCCCAAGAGACCCAGTACTTC. This chain uses TRBV28 with TRBJ2-5; TRBD2 aligns across 8 bases. The CDR3 loop spans 14 amino acids. V shed 4 bases, J shed 1 base, and the junction held 2 bases outside the gene matches. Germline V gene sequence: CDR1 MDHEN, CDR2 SYDVKM.

The rearrangement links TRBV12-3 or TRBV12-4 to TRBJ2-7, with unresolved D. Trimming left V 6 bases short and J 2 bases short, with 11 bases between. The CDR3 length is 13 residues. In DNA, the CDR3 is TGTGCCAGCAGCTCCTTAGTCCCCTACGAGCAGTACTTC. Amino acid sequence: CASSSLVPYEQYF.

The chain carries TRBV6-5 and TRBJ2-2, with 11 nucleotides matching TRBD1. The CDR3 extends over 16 amino acids. The trim removed 0 bases at V and 6 bases at J, leaving 3 bases unmatched. Per the germline V gene, CDR1 is MNHEY and CDR2 is SVGAGI. The CDR3 sequence is CASSYSGQGGSGELFF. In nucleotides, the CDR3 is TGTGCCAGCAGTTACTCGGGACAGGGGGGTTCCGGGGAGCTGTTTTTT.

The genes are TRBV25-1 and TRBJ2-7, with 7 nucleotides matching TRBD2. The CDR3 is 13 amino acids. Germline loops: CDR1 MGHDK, CDR2 SYGVNS. The trim removed 10 bases at V and 4 bases at J, leaving 10 bases unmatched. CDR3 DNA sequence: TGTGCCACCAGACTAGCTTCGGGTTACGAGCAGTACTTC. The encoded protein is CATRLASGYEQYF.

The gene calls are TRBV19 and TRBJ2-5; 12 bases line up with TRBD2. The CDR3 has 15 amino acids. V trimming: 5 bases; J trimming: 2 bases; junction bases outside the gene matches: 3. The V gene's germline CDR1 is LNHDA and CDR2 SQIVND (reference sequence). For the CDR3, the DNA is TGTGCCAGTAGTGTACTAGCGGGGGGACAAGAGACCCAGTACTTC. Protein product: CASSVLAGGQETQYF.

V usage is TRBV5-1 and J usage is TRBJ2-7, with D maybe TRBD1 (5 bases). The germline V gene has CDR1 SGHRS and CDR2 YFSETQ. There are 15 residues in the CDR3. The germline V and J ends were trimmed by 3 bases and 0 bases, with 13 bases remaining between them. DNA for the CDR3: TGCGCCAGCAGCTGGGGCAATATCAACTCCTACGAGCAGTACTTC. Encoded protein: CASSWGNINSYEQYF.

The gene calls are TRBV30 and TRBJ1-4; 7 bases fit TRBD1. Germline CDR1 is GTSNPN and CDR2 is SVGIG (reference sequence). The CDR3 runs 14 residues. V lost 3 bases to trimming and J lost 0 bases; unmatched junction nucleotides: 1. CDR3 DNA sequence: TGTGCCTGGAGCCAGGGGGCAACTAATGAAAAACTGTTTTTT. Its protein is CAWSQGATNEKLFF.

The chain is built from TRBV2 and TRBJ2-7; TRBD2 agrees at 7 bases. The CDR3 covers 17 residues. V gave up 8 bases and J gave up 4 bases; unmatched junction bases: 20. Germline V gives CDR1 SNHLY, CDR2 FYNNEI. CDR3 amino acids: CASLNPSPGGRGYEQYF. CDR3 DNA: TGTGCCAGCCTCAACCCCTCCCCGGGGGGAAGAGGGTACGAGCAGTACTTC.

The chain combines TRBV7-6 with TRBJ1-5; no definite D call. This CDR3 spans 14 amino acids. V lost 5 bases and J 7 bases, leaving 15 bases between the germline ends. Per the germline V gene, CDR1 is SGHVS and CDR2 is FNYEAQ. The CDR3 DNA reads TGTGCCAGCAGCCGTGGCCGAGGAACCCAGCCCCAGCATTTT. Protein sequence: CASSRGRGTQPQHF.